The TCR beta chain under discussion was sequenced for a study of neurological immune-mediated disorders. Whole-study context: The roughly 35 patients with multiple sclerosis comprised 31 relapsing-remitting cases and 3 secondary progressive cases.

Overall study findings and caveats: TCR clonal expansion peaked in HTLV-1-associated myelopathy patients and was lowest in multiple sclerosis patients. CDR3 amino acid sequences of expanded clones were not shared across subjects, a result suggesting private repertoires in all groups.

TCRdb independently ran MiXCR on the 5' RACE reads; one entry per CDR3 protein. The repertoire holds tens of thousands of distinct CDR3 sequences, with around 3.8% as singletons. V lost 5 bases and J lost 2, with 13 bases in between. From germline, CDR1 is LGHDT and CDR2 YNNKEL (reference sequence). The CDR3 covers 15 residues. As to this clonotype: The antigen remains unidentified.

The sample taken for sequencing was PBMCs. V gene TRBV3-1 combines with J gene TRBJ1-3; no clear D gene. This TCR derives from a woman aged 50 to 60 with multiple sclerosis. CDR3 protein: CASSSYGVAGNTIYF. Written as DNA, the CDR3 is TGTGCCAGCAGCTCTTACGGGGTAGCTGGAAACACCATATATTTT. The complete variable domain, with remaining parts taken from reference TRBV3-1 and TRBJ1-3, reads DTAVSQTPKYLVTQMGNDKSIKCEQNLGHDTMYWYKQDSKKFLKIMFSYNNKELIINETVPNRFSPKSPDKAHLNLHINSLELGDSAVYFCASSSYGVAGNTIYFGEGSWLTVV.